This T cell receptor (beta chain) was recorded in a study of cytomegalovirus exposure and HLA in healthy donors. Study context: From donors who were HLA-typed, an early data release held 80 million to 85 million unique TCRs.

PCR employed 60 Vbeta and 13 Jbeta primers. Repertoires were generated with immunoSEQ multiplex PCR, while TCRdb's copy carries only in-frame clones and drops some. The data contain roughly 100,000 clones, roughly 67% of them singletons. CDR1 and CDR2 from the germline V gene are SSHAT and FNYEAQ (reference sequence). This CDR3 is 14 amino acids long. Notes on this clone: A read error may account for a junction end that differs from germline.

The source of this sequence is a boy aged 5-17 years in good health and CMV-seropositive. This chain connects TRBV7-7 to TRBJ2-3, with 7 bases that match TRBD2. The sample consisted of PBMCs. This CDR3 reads CASSLETSSDTQYF. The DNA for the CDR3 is TGTGCTAGCAGCTTAGAGACTAGCTCAGATACGCAGTATTTT.